The clone carrying this T cell receptor beta chain came up many times. A much larger clone sits a single nucleotide away, making a read error possible. The germline V gene encodes CDR1 LGHNT and CDR2 FRNRAP. J lost 8 bases, V lost 6 bases, and 7 bases had no gene match. There are 13 residues in the CDR3. The data were obtained in a study of prognosis after radiotherapy for stage I lung cancer. TCR beta CDR3 was amplified from genomic DNA by two-round multiplex PCR. With primers specific to each TRBV and TRBJ gene, the first-round PCR was performed. MiXCR, run by TCRdb on the multiplex PCR reads, gives a single entry per CDR3 protein. This sample has 30,000 to 40,000 distinct CDR3 sequences, with around 30% found just once.

The clonotype comes from a donor of 50 years or more with non-small cell lung cancer. The sequencing here drew on PBMCs, taken before or after stereotactic body radiation therapy (not recorded which). The rearrangement links TRBV12-5 to TRBJ2-1; 7 nucleotides match TRBD1. CDR3 sequence: CASGLSQGDEQFF. The CDR3, as DNA: TGTGCTAGTGGCCTCTCCCAGGGGGATGAGCAGTTCTTC.